This T cell receptor beta chain came from a study of vaccination effects on CD4 cells after COVID-19. This clone is large. Its antigen is still unknown. Antigen-specific CD4+ T cells were first expanded with viral peptide pools by the ViraFEST assay and only then sequenced. Following an approximately ten-day culture, CD4+ T cells were purified. Previously uninfected by SARS-CoV-2, the vaccine recipients also showed negative nucleocapsid antibodies. Clones were sequenced by immunoSEQ multiplex PCR, and TCRdb holds only the in-frame ones, with some missing. The data contain about 73,000 clones, approximately 72% of them singletons. The sequencing here drew on CD4+ T cells from PBMCs cultured with HCoV-NL63 spike peptides, taken before COVID-19 vaccination. This clonotype was sampled from a human donor who received a COVID-19 vaccine.

The CDR3 DNA is TGTGCCAGCAGCTTAGCCCCGGGAGCTGAAGCTTTCTTT. This gives the protein CASSLAPGAEAFF. The V gene is TRBV7-2, the J gene TRBJ1-1; D not resolved. The ends were cut back, 0 bases at V and 6 bases at J, with 8 bases in the middle. CDR1 SGHTA and CDR2 FQGNSA come from the germline V gene. This CDR3 is 13 amino acids long.